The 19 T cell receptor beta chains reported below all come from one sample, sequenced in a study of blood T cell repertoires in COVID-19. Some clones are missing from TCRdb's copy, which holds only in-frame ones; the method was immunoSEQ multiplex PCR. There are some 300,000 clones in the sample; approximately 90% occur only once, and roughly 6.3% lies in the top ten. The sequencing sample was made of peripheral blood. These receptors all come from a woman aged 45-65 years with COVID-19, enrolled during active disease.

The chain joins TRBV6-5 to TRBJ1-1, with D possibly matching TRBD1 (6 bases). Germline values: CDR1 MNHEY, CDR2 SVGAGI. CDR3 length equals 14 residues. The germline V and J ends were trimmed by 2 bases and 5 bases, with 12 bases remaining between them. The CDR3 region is CASSYNTGRTEAFF. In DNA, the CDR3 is TGTGCCAGCAGTTACAACACAGGGAGAACTGAAGCTTTCTTT.

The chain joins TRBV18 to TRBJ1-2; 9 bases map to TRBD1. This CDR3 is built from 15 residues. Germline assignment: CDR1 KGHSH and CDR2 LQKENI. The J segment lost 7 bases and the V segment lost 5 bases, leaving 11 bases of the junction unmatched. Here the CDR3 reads CASSVQGASVFGYTF. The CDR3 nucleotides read TGTGCCAGCTCAGTACAGGGGGCGTCAGTCTTTGGCTACACCTTC.

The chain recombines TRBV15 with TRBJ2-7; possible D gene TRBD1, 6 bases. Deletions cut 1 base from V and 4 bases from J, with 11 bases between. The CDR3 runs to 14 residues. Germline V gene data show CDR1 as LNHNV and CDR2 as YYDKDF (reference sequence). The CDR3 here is CATSRVQGNYEQYF. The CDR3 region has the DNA TGTGCCACCAGCAGAGTACAGGGAAATTACGAGCAGTACTTC.

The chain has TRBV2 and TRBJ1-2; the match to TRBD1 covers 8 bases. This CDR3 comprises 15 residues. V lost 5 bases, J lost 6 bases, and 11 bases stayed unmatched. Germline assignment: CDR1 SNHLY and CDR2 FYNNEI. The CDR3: CASSKRRTGSDGYTF. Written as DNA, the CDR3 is TGTGCCAGCAGTAAAAGACGGACAGGGAGCGATGGCTACACCTTC.

As DNA, the CDR3 is TGTGCCAGCAGCCCGAAACCTGGGTGGCTAGCGGGAGTCGGCACCGGGGAGCTGTTTTTT. It yields the protein CASSPKPGWLAGVGTGELFF. The V call is TRBV4-2, the J call TRBJ2-2; the match to TRBD2 covers 10 bases. V shed 4 bases and J 4 bases; nucleotides not matched to a gene: 18. This CDR3 has 20 residues. Germline V gene sequence: CDR1 LGHNA, CDR2 YNFKEQ.

Here the CDR3 reads CAWSVFGLAGGYDSSTDTQYF. CDR3 sequence (DNA): TGTGCCTGGAGTGTATTTGGGCTAGCGGGGGGATACGACTCTAGCACAGATACGCAGTATTTT. The chain couples TRBV30 to TRBJ2-3; 11 bases match TRBD2. The length of the CDR3 is 21 residues. V dropped 0 bases and J dropped 0; count of bases not matched to a gene: 17. CDR1 is GTSNPN and CDR2 is SVGIG in the germline V gene (reference sequence).

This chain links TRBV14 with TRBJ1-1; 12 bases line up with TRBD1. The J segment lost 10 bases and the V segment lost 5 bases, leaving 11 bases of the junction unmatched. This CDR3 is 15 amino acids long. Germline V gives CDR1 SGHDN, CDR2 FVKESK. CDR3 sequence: CASSLNPGQGASAFF. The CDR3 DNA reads TGTGCCAGCAGCTTAAATCCGGGACAGGGGGCTTCAGCTTTCTTT.

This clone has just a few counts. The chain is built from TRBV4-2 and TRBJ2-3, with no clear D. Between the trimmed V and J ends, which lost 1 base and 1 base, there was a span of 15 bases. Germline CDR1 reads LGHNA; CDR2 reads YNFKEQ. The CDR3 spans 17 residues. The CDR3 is CASSQGSSRSGTDTQYF. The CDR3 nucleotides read TGTGCCAGCAGCCAAGGATCGTCCCGATCGGGCACAGATACGCAGTATTTT.

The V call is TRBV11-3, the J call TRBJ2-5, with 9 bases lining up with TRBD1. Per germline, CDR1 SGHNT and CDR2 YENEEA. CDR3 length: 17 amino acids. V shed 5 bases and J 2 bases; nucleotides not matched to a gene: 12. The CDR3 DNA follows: TGTGCCAGCAGCCATCCCGGACAGGGGTTGGGACAAGAGACCCAGTACTTC. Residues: CASSHPGQGLGQETQYF.

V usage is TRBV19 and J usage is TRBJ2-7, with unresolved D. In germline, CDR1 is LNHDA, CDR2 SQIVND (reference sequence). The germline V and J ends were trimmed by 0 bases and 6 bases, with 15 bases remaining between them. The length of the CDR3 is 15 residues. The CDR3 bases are TGTGCCAGTAGTATAGATCTAAGAGGAGTCGGCGAGCAGTACTTC. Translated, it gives CASSIDLRGVGEQYF. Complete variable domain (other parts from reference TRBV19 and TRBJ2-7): DGGITQSPKYLFRKEGQNVTLSCEQNLNHDAMYWYRQDPGQGLRLIYYSQIVNDFQKGDIAEGYSVSREKKESFPLTVTSAQKNPTAFYLCASSIDLRGVGEQYFGPGTRLTVT.

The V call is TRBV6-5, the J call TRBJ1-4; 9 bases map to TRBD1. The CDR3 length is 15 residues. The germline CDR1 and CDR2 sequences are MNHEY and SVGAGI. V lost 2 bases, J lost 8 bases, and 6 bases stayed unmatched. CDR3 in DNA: TGTGCCAGCAGTTACCGATCCGGGACAGGGGAAAAACTGTTTTTT. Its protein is CASSYRSGTGEKLFF.

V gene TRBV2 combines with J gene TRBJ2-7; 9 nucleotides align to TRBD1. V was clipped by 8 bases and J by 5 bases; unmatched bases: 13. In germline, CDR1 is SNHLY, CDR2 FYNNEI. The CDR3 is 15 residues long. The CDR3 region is CASLIRDREWNEQYF. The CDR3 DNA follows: TGTGCCAGCTTAATCCGGGACAGGGAATGGAACGAGCAGTACTTC.

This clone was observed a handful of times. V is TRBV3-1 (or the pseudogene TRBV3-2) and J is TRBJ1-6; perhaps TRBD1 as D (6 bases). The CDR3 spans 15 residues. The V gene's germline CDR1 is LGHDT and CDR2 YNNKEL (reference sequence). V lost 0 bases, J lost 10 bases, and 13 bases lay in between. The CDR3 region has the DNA TGTGCCAGCAGCCAAGATCAGGGGTTGAGCTCACCCCTCCACTTT. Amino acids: CASSQDQGLSSPLHF.

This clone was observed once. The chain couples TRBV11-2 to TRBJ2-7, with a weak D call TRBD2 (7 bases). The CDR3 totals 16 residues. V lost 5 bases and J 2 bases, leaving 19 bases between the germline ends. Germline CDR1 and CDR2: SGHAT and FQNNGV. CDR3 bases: TGTGCCAGCAGCCCGACCGGGGGGCAGCCCACCTACGAGCAGTACTTC. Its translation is CASSPTGGQPTYEQYF.

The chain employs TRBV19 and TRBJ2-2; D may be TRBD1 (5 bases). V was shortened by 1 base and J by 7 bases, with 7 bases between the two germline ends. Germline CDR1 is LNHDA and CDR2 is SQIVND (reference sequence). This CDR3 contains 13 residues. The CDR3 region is CASSIAGFGELFF. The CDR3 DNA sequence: TGTGCCAGTAGTATAGCAGGGTTCGGGGAGCTGTTTTTT.

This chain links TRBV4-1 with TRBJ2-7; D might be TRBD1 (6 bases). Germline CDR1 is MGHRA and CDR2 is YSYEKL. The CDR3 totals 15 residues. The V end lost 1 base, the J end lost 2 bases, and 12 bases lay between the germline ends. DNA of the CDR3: TGCGCCAGCAGCCAAGCTGGGACACAAGCCTACGAGCAGTACTTC. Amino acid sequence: CASSQAGTQAYEQYF.

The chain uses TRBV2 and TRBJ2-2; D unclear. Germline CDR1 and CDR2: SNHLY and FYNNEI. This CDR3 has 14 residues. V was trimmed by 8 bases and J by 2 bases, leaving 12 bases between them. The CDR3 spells CASAATENTGELFF. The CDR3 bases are TGTGCCAGCGCAGCCACAGAAAACACCGGGGAGCTGTTTTTT.

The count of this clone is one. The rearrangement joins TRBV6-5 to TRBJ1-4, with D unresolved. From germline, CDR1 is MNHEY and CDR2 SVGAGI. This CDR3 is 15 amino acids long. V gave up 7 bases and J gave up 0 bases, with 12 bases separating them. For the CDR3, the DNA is TGTGCCAGCAAATTTCGACTGGCAACTAATGAAAAACTGTTTTTT. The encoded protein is CASKFRLATNEKLFF.

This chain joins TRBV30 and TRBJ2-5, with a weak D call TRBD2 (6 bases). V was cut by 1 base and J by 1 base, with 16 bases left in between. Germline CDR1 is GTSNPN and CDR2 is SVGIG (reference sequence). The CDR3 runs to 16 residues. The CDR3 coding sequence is TGTGCCTGGAGTGCCGGATTAGCGGCAACCCAAGAGACCCAGTACTTC. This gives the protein CAWSAGLAATQETQYF.